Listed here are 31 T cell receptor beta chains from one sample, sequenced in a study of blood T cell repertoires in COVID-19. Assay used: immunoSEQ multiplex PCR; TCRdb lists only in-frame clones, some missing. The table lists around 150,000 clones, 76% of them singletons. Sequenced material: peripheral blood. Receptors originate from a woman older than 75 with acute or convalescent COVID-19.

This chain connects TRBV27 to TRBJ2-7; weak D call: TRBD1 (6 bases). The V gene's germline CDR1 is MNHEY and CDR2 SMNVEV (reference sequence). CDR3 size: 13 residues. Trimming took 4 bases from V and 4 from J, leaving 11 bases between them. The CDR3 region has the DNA TGTGCCAGCAGTTCCCCCCAGGGGTACGAGCAGTACTTC. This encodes CASSSPQGYEQYF.

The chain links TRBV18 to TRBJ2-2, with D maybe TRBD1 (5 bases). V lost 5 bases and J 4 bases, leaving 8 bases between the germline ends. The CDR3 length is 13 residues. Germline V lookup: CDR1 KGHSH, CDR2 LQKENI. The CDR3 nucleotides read TGTGCCAGCTCAACTGACAGCACCGGGGAGCTGTTTTTT. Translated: CASSTDSTGELFF.

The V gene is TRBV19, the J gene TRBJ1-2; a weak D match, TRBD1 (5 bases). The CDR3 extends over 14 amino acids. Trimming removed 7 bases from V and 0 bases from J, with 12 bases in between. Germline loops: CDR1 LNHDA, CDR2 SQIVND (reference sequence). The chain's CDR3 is CASIPDSSNYGYTF. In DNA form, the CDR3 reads TGTGCCAGTATTCCAGACAGTTCTAACTATGGCTACACCTTC.

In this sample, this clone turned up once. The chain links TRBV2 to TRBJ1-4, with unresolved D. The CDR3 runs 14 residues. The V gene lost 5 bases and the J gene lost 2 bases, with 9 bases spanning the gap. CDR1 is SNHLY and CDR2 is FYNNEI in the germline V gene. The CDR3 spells CASSILMTNEKLFF. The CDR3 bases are TGTGCCAGCAGTATTCTTATGACTAATGAAAAACTGTTTTTT.

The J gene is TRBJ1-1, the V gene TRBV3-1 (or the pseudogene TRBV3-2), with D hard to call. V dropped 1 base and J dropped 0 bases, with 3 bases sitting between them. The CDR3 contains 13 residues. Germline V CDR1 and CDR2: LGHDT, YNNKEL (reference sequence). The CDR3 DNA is TGTGCCAGCAGCCAAGCCATGAACACTGAAGCTTTCTTT. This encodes CASSQAMNTEAFF.

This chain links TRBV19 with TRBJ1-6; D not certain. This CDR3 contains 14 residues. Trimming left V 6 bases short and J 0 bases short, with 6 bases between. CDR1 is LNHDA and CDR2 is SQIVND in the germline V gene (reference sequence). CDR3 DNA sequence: TGTGCCAGTAGAATCAGCTCCTATAATTCACCCCTCCACTTT. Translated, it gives CASRISSYNSPLHF. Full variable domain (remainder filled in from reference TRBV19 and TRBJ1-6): DGGITQSPKYLFRKEGQNVTLSCEQNLNHDAMYWYRQDPGQGLRLIYYSQIVNDFQKGDIAEGYSVSREKKESFPLTVTSAQKNPTAFYLCASRISSYNSPLHFGNGTRLTVT.

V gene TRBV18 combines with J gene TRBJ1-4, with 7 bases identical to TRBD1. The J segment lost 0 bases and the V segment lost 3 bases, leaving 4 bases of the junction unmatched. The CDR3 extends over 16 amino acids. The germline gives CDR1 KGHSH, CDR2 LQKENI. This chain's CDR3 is CASSPRQGATNEKLFF. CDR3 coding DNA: TGTGCCAGCTCACCTCGACAGGGAGCAACTAATGAAAAACTGTTTTTT. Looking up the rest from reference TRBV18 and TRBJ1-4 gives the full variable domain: NAGVMQNPRHLVRRRGQEARLRCSPMKGHSHVYWYRQLPEEGLKFMVYLQKENIIDESGMPKERFSAEFPKEGPSILRIQQVVRGDSAAYFCASSPRQGATNEKLFFGSGTQLSVL.

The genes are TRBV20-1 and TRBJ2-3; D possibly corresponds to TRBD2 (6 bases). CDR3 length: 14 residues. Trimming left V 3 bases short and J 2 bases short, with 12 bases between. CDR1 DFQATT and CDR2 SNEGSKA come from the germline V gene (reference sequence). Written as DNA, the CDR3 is TGCAGTGCTAGTTGGGGACTTAACACAGATACGCAGTATTTT. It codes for CSASWGLNTDTQYF.

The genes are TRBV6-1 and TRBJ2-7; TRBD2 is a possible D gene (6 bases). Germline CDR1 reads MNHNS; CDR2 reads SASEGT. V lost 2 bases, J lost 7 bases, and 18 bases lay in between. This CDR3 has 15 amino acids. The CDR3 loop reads CASSERRASAREQYF. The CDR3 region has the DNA TGTGCCAGCAGTGAAAGGAGGGCTTCGGCTCGGGAGCAGTACTTC.

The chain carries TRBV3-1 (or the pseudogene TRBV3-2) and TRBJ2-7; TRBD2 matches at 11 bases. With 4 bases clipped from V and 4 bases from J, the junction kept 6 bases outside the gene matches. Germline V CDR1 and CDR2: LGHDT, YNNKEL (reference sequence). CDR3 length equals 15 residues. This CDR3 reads CASSLGLADGYEQYF. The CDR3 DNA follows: TGTGCCAGCAGCCTGGGACTAGCGGACGGATACGAGCAGTACTTC.

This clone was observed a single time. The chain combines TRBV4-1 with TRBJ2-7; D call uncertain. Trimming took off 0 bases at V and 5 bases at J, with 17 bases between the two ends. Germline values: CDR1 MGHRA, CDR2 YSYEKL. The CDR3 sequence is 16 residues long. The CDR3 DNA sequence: TGCGCCAGCAGCCAAGAACAGCCCCCCCGGTGGCACGAGCAGTACTTC. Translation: CASSQEQPPRWHEQYF.

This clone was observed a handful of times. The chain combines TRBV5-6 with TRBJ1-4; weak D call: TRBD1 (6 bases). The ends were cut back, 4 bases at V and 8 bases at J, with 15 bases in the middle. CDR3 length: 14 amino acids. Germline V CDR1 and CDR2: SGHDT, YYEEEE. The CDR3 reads CASSRGGGGEKLFF. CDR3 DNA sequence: TGTGCCAGCAGCCGAGGGGGTGGAGGAGAAAAACTGTTTTTT.

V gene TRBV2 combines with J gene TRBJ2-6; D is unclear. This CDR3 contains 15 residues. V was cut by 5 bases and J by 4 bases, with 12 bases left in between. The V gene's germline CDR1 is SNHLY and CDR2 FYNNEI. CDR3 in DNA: TGTGCCAGCAGTCTGGGCTCCGCCGGGGCCAACGTCCTGACTTTC. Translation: CASSLGSAGANVLTF.

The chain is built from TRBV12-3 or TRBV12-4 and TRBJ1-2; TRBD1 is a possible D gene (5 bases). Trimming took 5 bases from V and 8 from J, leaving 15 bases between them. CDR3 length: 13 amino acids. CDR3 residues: CASSRTLLWGYTF. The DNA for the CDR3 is TGTGCCAGCAGTAGGACACTCCTTTGGGGCTACACCTTC.

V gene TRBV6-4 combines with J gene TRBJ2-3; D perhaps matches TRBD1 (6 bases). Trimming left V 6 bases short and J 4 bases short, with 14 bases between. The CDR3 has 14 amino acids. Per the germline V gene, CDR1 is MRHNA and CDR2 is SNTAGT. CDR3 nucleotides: TGTGCCAGCAGCCCCGAGGGGGTTCCAGATACGCAGTATTTT. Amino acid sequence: CASSPEGVPDTQYF.

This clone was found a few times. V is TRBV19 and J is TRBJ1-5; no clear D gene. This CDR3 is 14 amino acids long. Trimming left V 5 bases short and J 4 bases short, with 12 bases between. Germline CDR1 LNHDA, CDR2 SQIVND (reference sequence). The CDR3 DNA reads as TGTGCCAGTAGTGAAGTACAGCCGAATCAGCCCCAGCATTTT. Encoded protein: CASSEVQPNQPQHF.

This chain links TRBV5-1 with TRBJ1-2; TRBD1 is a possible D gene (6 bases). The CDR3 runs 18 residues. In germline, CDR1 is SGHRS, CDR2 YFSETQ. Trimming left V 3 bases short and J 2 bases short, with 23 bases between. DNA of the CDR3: TGCGCCAGCAGCTCCGGAAGAGGGGGACAACCCACCAACTATGGCTACACCTTC. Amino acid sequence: CASSSGRGGQPTNYGYTF. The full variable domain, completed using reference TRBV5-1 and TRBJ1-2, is KAGVTQTPRYLIKTRGQQVTLSCSPISGHRSVSWYQQTPGQGLQFLFEYFSETQRNKGNFPGRFSGRQFSNSRSEMNVSTLELGDSALYLCASSSGRGGQPTNYGYTFGSGTRLTVV.

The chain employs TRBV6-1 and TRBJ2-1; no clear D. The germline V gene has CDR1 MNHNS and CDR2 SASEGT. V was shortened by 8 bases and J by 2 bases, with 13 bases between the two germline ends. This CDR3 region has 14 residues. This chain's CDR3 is CASAGHETYNEQFF. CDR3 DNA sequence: TGTGCCAGCGCAGGCCATGAGACCTACAATGAGCAGTTCTTC.

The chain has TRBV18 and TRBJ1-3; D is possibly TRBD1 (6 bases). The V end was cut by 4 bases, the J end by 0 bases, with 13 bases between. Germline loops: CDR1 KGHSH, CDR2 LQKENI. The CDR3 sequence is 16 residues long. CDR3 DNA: TGTGCCAGCTCACGGGATCAGGGGAACTCTGGAAACACCATATATTTT. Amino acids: CASSRDQGNSGNTIYF.

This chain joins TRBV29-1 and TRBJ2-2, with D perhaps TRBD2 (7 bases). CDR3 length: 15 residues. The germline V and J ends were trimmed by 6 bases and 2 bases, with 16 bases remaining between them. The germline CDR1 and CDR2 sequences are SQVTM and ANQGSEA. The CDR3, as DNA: TGCAGCGTACGAGGGGGGGCACTAAACACCGGGGAGCTGTTTTTT. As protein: CSVRGGALNTGELFF.

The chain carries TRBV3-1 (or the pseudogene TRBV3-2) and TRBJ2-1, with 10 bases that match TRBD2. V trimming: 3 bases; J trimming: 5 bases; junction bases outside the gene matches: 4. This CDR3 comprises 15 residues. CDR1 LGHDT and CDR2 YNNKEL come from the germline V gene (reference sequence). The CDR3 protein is CASSHLLAGDNEQFF. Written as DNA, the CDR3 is TGTGCCAGCAGCCATTTGCTAGCGGGAGACAATGAGCAGTTCTTC.

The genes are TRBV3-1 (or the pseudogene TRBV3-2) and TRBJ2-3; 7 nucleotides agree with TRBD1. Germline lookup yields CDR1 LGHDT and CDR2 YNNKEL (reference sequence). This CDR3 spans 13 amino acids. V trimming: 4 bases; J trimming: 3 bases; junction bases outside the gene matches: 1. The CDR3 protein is CASSLQGTDTQYF. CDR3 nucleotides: TGTGCCAGCAGCCTACAGGGGACAGATACGCAGTATTTT.

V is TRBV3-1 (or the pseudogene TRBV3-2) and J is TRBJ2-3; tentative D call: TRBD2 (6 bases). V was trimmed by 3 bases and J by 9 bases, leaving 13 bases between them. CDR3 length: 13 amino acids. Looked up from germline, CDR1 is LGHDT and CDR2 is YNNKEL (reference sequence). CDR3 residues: CASSHGVSGTQYF. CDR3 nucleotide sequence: TGTGCCAGCAGCCACGGCGTAAGCGGGACGCAGTATTTT.

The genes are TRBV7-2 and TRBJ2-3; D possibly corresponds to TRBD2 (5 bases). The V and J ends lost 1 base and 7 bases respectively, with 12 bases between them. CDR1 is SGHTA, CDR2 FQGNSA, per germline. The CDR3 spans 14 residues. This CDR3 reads CASSLGGSVHTQYF. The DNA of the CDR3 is TGTGCCAGCAGCTTAGGCGGGTCGGTGCATACGCAGTATTTT.

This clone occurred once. This CDR3 is CASSQDERVGSNQPQHF. In nucleotides, the CDR3 is TGTGCCAGCAGCCAAGACGAGAGGGTAGGTAGCAATCAGCCCCAGCATTTT. This chain joins TRBV4-2 and TRBJ1-5; D uncertain. Per the germline V gene, CDR1 is LGHNA and CDR2 is YNFKEQ. The CDR3 loop spans 17 amino acids. The V gene lost 0 bases and the J gene lost 0 bases, with 12 bases spanning the gap.

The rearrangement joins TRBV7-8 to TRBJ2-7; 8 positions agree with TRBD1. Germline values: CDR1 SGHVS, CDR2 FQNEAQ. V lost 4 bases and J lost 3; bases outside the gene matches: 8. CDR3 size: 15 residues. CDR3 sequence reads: CASSSRTGSSYEQYF. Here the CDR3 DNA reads TGTGCCAGCAGCTCCCGGACAGGGTCGAGCTACGAGCAGTACTTC.

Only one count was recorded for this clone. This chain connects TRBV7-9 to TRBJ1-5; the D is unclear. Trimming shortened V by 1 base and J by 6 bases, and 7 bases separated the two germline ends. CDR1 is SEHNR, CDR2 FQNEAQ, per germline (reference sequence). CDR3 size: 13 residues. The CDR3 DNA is TGTGCCAGCAGCTTAGGGCTAGTTCAGCCCCAGCATTTT. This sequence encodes CASSLGLVQPQHF.

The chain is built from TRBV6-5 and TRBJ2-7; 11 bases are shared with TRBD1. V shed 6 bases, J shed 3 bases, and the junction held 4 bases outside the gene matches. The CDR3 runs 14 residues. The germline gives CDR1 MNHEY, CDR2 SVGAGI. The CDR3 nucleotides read TGTGCCAGCAGCACCGGGACAGGGGGCTACGAGCAGTACTTC. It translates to CASSTGTGGYEQYF.

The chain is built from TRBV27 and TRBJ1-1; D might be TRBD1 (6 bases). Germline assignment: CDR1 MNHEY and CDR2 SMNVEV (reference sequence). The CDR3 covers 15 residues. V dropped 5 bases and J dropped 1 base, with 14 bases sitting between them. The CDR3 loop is CASSVTGLKNTEAFF. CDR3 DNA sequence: TGTGCCAGCAGTGTTACAGGGTTAAAGAACACTGAAGCTTTCTTT.

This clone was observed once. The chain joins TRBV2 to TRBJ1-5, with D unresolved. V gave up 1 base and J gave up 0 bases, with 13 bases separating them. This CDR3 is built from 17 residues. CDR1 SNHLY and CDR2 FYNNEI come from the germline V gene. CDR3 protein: CASSEGATAYSNQPQHF. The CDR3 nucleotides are TGTGCCAGCAGTGAAGGGGCTACGGCTTATAGCAATCAGCCCCAGCATTTT. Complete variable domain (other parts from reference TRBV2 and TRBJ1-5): EPEVTQTPSHQVTQMGQEVILRCVPISNHLYFYWYRQILGQKVEFLVSFYNNEISEKSEIFDDQFSVERPDGSNFTLKIRSTKLEDSAMYFCASSEGATAYSNQPQHFGDGTRLSIL.

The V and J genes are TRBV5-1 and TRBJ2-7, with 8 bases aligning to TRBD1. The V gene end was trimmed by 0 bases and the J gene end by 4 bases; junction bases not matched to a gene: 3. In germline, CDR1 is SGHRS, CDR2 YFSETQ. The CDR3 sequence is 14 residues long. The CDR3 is CASSLDRGRYEQYF. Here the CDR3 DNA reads TGCGCCAGCAGCTTGGACAGGGGGAGGTACGAGCAGTACTTC.